Following are 13 T cell receptor beta chains from one sample sequenced in a study of Ad26.COV2.S vaccination and SARS-CoV-2 variants. Some clones are missing from TCRdb's copy, which holds only in-frame ones; the method was immunoSEQ multiplex PCR. In the table there are 350,000 to 400,000 clones, 75% to 90% of which are singletons. Treatment defined: some 19 received Ad26.COV2.S at low or high dose, single or two shots; several received placebo; per-sample allocation not given. Day 63 after the first injection of vaccine or placebo was the sampling time. The sample was peripheral blood, taken in a trial of Ad26.COV2.S vaccine versus placebo. The receptors were gathered from a person aged 18-60 years who received the Ad26.COV2.S COVID-19 vaccine or a placebo.

The CDR3, as DNA: TGTGCCAGCAGCCCGGACCCGGGACGAACTAATGAAAAACTGTTTTTT. This sequence encodes CASSPDPGRTNEKLFF. The chain uses TRBV5-4 and TRBJ1-4; D is perhaps TRBD1 (5 bases). The CDR3 totals 16 residues. The V gene lost 4 bases and the J gene lost 1 base, with 14 bases spanning the gap. Germline lookup yields CDR1 SGHNT and CDR2 YYREEE (reference sequence).

The V call is TRBV2, the J call TRBJ2-5, with a possible D match to TRBD1 (6 bases). This CDR3 has 14 residues. V lost 3 bases and J lost 3, with 11 bases in between. Germline V gene data show CDR1 as SNHLY and CDR2 as FYNNEI. Here the CDR3 reads CASSELAGEETQYF. Here the CDR3 DNA reads TGTGCCAGCAGTGAGTTGGCAGGGGAAGAGACCCAGTACTTC. The variable domain in full, with the rest retrieved from reference TRBV2 and TRBJ2-5, is EPEVTQTPSHQVTQMGQEVILRCVPISNHLYFYWYRQILGQKVEFLVSFYNNEISEKSEIFDDQFSVERPDGSNFTLKIRSTKLEDSAMYFCASSELAGEETQYFGPGTRLLVL.

This rearrangement joins TRBV6-2 or TRBV6-3 to TRBJ2-7, with 8 bases that match TRBD2. There are 13 residues in the CDR3. CDR1 is MNHEY, CDR2 SVGEGT, per germline. Trimming at V came to 6 bases and at J to 2 bases, leaving 3 bases not matched to a gene. The CDR3 bases are TGTGCCAGCAGCAGTAGCGGGACCTACGAGCAGTACTTC. Amino acid sequence: CASSSSGTYEQYF.

This chain uses TRBV7-2 with TRBJ2-1; weak D call: TRBD2 (6 bases). Trimming shortened V by 4 bases and J by 8 bases, and 18 bases separated the two germline ends. This CDR3 is 15 amino acids long. Germline CDR1 is SGHTA and CDR2 is FQGNSA. The CDR3, as DNA: TGTGCCAGCAGCTCATATTGGGTTAGCGGCGATGAGCAGTTCTTC. Amino acids: CASSSYWVSGDEQFF.

This clone was seen a single time. The chain uses TRBV11-2 and TRBJ2-7, with D perhaps given as TRBD1 or TRBD2 (5 bases each). With 8 bases removed from V and 0 bases from J, the gap between germline ends came to 17 bases. This CDR3 contains 15 residues. CDR1 SGHAT and CDR2 FQNNGV come from the germline V gene. The CDR3 spells CASSLGWGSSYEQYF. The CDR3 DNA reads as TGTGCCAGCTCACTCGGGTGGGGGAGCTCCTACGAGCAGTACTTC.

V gene TRBV3-1 (or the pseudogene TRBV3-2) combines with J gene TRBJ2-2, with D possibly called TRBD1 or TRBD2 (5 bases each). The germline CDR1 and CDR2 sequences are LGHDT and YNNKEL (reference sequence). The CDR3 spans 14 residues. The germline V and J ends were trimmed by 7 bases and 1 base, with 10 bases remaining between them. This CDR3 is CASNRGGNTGELFF. Written as DNA, the CDR3 is TGTGCCAGCAATCGGGGCGGGAACACCGGGGAGCTGTTTTTT.

This rearrangement joins TRBV19 to TRBJ1-5; D is uncertain. Germline CDR1 LNHDA, CDR2 SQIVND (reference sequence). V was pared by 7 bases and J by 0 bases, with 19 bases between. The CDR3 has 17 amino acids. CDR3 nucleotides: TGTGCCAGTACCACCACTGGGCAGTTTACTAGCAATCAGCCCCAGCATTTT. Translating gives CASTTTGQFTSNQPQHF.

V and J are TRBV5-1 and TRBJ2-1; D is tentatively TRBD1 or TRBD2 (6 bases each). The CDR3 consists of 16 residues. Germline values: CDR1 SGHRS, CDR2 YFSETQ. V dropped 0 bases and J dropped 5 bases, with 15 bases sitting between them. This CDR3 reads CASSLVGGLVNNEQFF. The CDR3 bases are TGCGCCAGCAGCTTGGTAGGGGGGCTAGTGAACAATGAGCAGTTCTTC.

This chain joins TRBV5-1 and TRBJ2-1, with 14 bases aligning to TRBD2. The CDR3 is 17 residues long. CDR1 SGHRS and CDR2 YFSETQ come from the germline V gene. Germline trimming cut 5 bases from V and 2 bases from J; bases unmatched to any gene: 6. This chain's CDR3 is CASSPRLAGGPYNEQFF. The CDR3 region has the DNA TGCGCCAGCAGTCCCAGACTAGCGGGAGGGCCCTACAATGAGCAGTTCTTC. The entire variable domain, with the rest obtained from reference TRBV5-1 and TRBJ2-1, is as follows: KAGVTQTPRYLIKTRGQQVTLSCSPISGHRSVSWYQQTPGQGLQFLFEYFSETQRNKGNFPGRFSGRQFSNSRSEMNVSTLELGDSALYLCASSPRLAGGPYNEQFFGPGTRLTVL.

J is TRBJ2-1 and V is TRBV5-6; 16 positions match TRBD2. The CDR3 extends over 18 amino acids. The germline V gene encodes CDR1 SGHDT and CDR2 YYEEEE. V lost 0 bases and J lost 4; bases outside the gene matches: 4. The CDR3 region is CASSLAGLAGGLYNEQFF. As DNA, the CDR3 is TGTGCCAGCAGCTTGGCGGGACTAGCGGGAGGGTTGTACAATGAGCAGTTCTTC. Full variable domain (rest looked up from reference TRBV5-6 and TRBJ2-1): DAGVTQSPTHLIKTRGQQVTLRCSPKSGHDTVSWYQQALGQGPQFIFQYYEEEERQRGNFPDRFSGHQFPNYSSELNVNALLLGDSALYLCASSLAGLAGGLYNEQFFGPGTRLTVL.

This clone was detected only once. The chain combines TRBV7-9 with TRBJ1-1, with 7 nucleotides matching TRBD1. CDR1 is SEHNR and CDR2 is FQNEAQ in the germline V gene (reference sequence). This CDR3 has 13 residues. Unmatched junction bases numbered 6, after V lost 5 bases and J lost 6 bases. Here the CDR3 DNA reads TGTGCCAGCAGCCCCACAGGGGACTCTGAAGCTTTCTTT. Translated, it gives CASSPTGDSEAFF. The variable domain in full, with the rest retrieved from reference TRBV7-9 and TRBJ1-1, is DTGVSQNPRHKITKRGQNVTFRCDPISEHNRLYWYRQTLGQGPEFLTYFQNEAQLEKSRLLSDRFSAERPKGSFSTLEIQRTEQGDSAMYLCASSPTGDSEAFFGQGTRLTVV.

This clone was seen just once. CDR3 protein: CASSLRSGANVLTF. The CDR3 coding sequence is TGTGCCAGTAGTTTACGTTCTGGGGCCAACGTCCTGACTTTC. The J gene is TRBJ2-6, the V gene TRBV19; D is undetermined. The CDR3 has 14 residues. The ends were cut back, 5 bases at V and 1 base at J, with 6 bases in the middle. Germline V CDR1 and CDR2: LNHDA, SQIVND (reference sequence). Together with reference TRBV19 and TRBJ2-6, the CDR3 gives the full variable domain: DGGITQSPKYLFRKEGQNVTLSCEQNLNHDAMYWYRQDPGQGLRLIYYSQIVNDFQKGDIAEGYSVSREKKESFPLTVTSAQKNPTAFYLCASSLRSGANVLTFGAGSRLTVL.

The chain uses TRBV6-2 or TRBV6-3 and TRBJ2-7; the match to TRBD2 covers 7 bases. This CDR3 spans 13 amino acids. Germline CDR1 and CDR2: MNHEY and SVGEGT. V was clipped by 6 bases and J by 6 bases; unmatched bases: 8. In nucleotides, the CDR3 is TGTGCCAGCAGCTGGGGGAGGGCCCTCGAGCAGTACTTC. This gives the protein CASSWGRALEQYF.